Following are 32 T cell receptor beta chains from one sample sequenced in a study of T-cell memory formation after mild COVID-19. TCRdb processed the 5' RACE reads anew with MiXCR; each CDR3 protein has one entry. The profile shows fewer than 450,000 distinct CDR3 sequences, roughly 24% of them singletons. The source material was PBMCs or a T cell subset sorted from them (not recorded which). All receptors derive from an adult woman who had mild COVID-19 (a few samples of this study predate the infection). Cell type and time point are not known.

The genes are TRBV2 and TRBJ2-2, with 7 bases that match TRBD1. Germline CDR1 SNHLY, CDR2 FYNNEI. This CDR3 has 14 amino acids. V trimming: 4 bases; J trimming: 4 bases; junction bases outside the gene matches: 3. The CDR3 nucleotides read TGTGCCAGCAGTGTTGGACAGGCCACCGGGGAGCTGTTTTTT. It yields the protein CASSVGQATGELFF.

The chain has TRBV6-6 and TRBJ1-2, with D perhaps matching TRBD1 (6 bases). The CDR3 has 15 amino acids. Germline CDR1 reads MNHNY; CDR2 reads SVGAGI (reference sequence). V was clipped by 6 bases and J by 5 bases, with 19 bases between them. DNA for the CDR3: TGTGCCAGCAGGGACGGGTTCAGGGGCGCGTATGGCTACACCTTC. It is translated as CASRDGFRGAYGYTF.

The chain has TRBV30 and TRBJ1-2; D ambiguous. Trimming cost V 2 bases and J 1 base, with 23 bases left between them. Per the germline V gene, CDR1 is GTSNPN and CDR2 is SVGIG (reference sequence). The CDR3 is 18 residues long. The CDR3 is CAWSQSVYAAWSNYGYTF. The CDR3 DNA follows: TGTGCCTGGAGTCAATCAGTATATGCGGCGTGGAGTAACTATGGCTACACCTTC.

This clonotype appeared a few times. This rearrangement joins TRBV5-5 to TRBJ1-4; TRBD1 aligns across 7 bases. V lost 3 bases to trimming and J lost 7 bases; unmatched junction nucleotides: 6. The CDR3 spans 14 residues. In germline, CDR1 is SGHKS, CDR2 YYEKEE (reference sequence). In DNA form, the CDR3 reads TGTGCCAGCAGCTCCACGACAGGGATTGAAAAACTGTTTTTT. This translates into CASSSTTGIEKLFF.

The rearrangement joins TRBV7-2 to TRBJ2-5; D is uncertain. Trimming took off 5 bases at V and 10 bases at J, with 23 bases between the two ends. Germline V gene lookup returns CDR1 SGHTA and CDR2 FQGNSA. The CDR3 sequence is 15 residues long. The CDR3 DNA reads as TGTGCCAGCAGCCCCCGACCCCCCTCGGTTGGTGACCAGTACTTC. As protein: CASSPRPPSVGDQYF.

The sample holds a few counts of this clonotype. The V and J genes are TRBV5-6 and TRBJ2-4; 7 bases are shared with TRBD2. The germline gives CDR1 SGHDT, CDR2 YYEEEE. The CDR3 has 14 amino acids. Trimming took 4 bases from V and 1 from J; bases not matched to a gene: 2. CDR3: CASSGGSAKNIQYF. The CDR3 nucleotides are TGTGCCAGCAGCGGCGGGAGCGCCAAAAACATTCAGTACTTC.

This chain joins TRBV7-2 and TRBJ2-3; D gene ambiguous. The V gene's germline CDR1 is SGHTA and CDR2 FQGNSA. This CDR3 has 13 amino acids. Trimming removed 5 bases from V and 6 bases from J, with 12 bases in between. CDR3 residues: CASSLGPPDTQYF. Written as DNA, the CDR3 is TGTGCCAGCAGCCTCGGGCCTCCGGATACGCAGTATTTT.

The rearrangement joins TRBV14 to TRBJ2-1, with a possible D match to TRBD1 (6 bases). The CDR3 sequence is 15 residues long. Trimming shortened V by 0 bases and J by 3 bases, and 9 bases separated the two germline ends. Per germline, CDR1 SGHDN and CDR2 FVKESK. CDR3 in DNA: TGTGCCAGCAGCCAAGAAGTGACAGGCTACAATGAGCAGTTCTTC. Translation: CASSQEVTGYNEQFF.

The chain is built from TRBV27 and TRBJ2-1; tentatively, D is TRBD2 (6 bases). Looked up from germline, CDR1 is MNHEY and CDR2 is SMNVEV (reference sequence). This CDR3 comprises 14 residues. Trimming left V 5 bases short and J 8 bases short, with 16 bases between. This chain's CDR3 is CASSNSYSGDEQFF. Written as DNA, the CDR3 is TGTGCCAGCAGTAACTCATATAGCGGAGATGAGCAGTTCTTC.

The chain recombines TRBV5-1 with TRBJ2-4; 7 bases align to TRBD1. The CDR3 consists of 15 residues. V lost 4 bases, J lost 3 bases, and 7 bases stayed unmatched. In germline, CDR1 is SGHRS, CDR2 YFSETQ. CDR3 sequence: CASSLIRGSKNIQYF. The CDR3 bases are TGCGCCAGCAGCCTGATCAGGGGGAGCAAAAACATTCAGTACTTC.

The J gene is TRBJ2-2, the V gene TRBV6-5, with 9 positions matching TRBD2. J was trimmed by 4 bases and V by 5 bases; bases with no gene match: 5. The V gene's germline CDR1 is MNHEY and CDR2 SVGAGI. This CDR3 is built from 15 residues. The chain's CDR3 is CASSLAGKATGELFF. In DNA, the CDR3 is TGTGCCAGCAGTCTAGCGGGGAAGGCCACCGGGGAGCTGTTTTTT.

This clonotype was seen only a few times. The genes are TRBV7-3 and TRBJ2-1, with D possibly called TRBD1 or TRBD2 (5 bases each). Germline values: CDR1 SGHTA, CDR2 FQGTGA. The V and J ends lost 2 bases and 5 bases respectively, with 13 bases between them. The CDR3 covers 15 residues. The CDR3 here is CASSLEGRGHNEQFF. DNA of the CDR3: TGTGCCAGCAGCTTAGAGGGAAGGGGCCACAATGAGCAGTTCTTC.

V and J are TRBV6-2 or TRBV6-3 and TRBJ2-3; D unresolved. With 4 bases removed from V and 2 bases from J, the gap between germline ends came to 7 bases. The CDR3 length is 13 residues. Germline loops: CDR1 MNHEY, CDR2 SVGEGT. The CDR3 protein is CASSSPITDTQYF. CDR3 coding DNA: TGTGCCAGCAGTTCTCCCATCACAGATACGCAGTATTTT.

This clonotype was counted a few times. This chain joins TRBV19 and TRBJ1-4; the D gene is possibly TRBD1 (5 bases). CDR3 length: 13 residues. The ends were cut back, 5 bases at V and 8 bases at J, with 12 bases in the middle. Germline CDR1 LNHDA, CDR2 SQIVND (reference sequence). The CDR3 bases are TGTGCCAGTAGTCTGGGGGGTTCGGAAAAACTGTTTTTT. Its protein is CASSLGGSEKLFF.

This clonotype turned up a few times. This chain connects TRBV7-9 to TRBJ2-3, with D tentatively TRBD2 (6 bases). Trimming took 5 bases from V and 1 from J, leaving 19 bases between them. From germline, CDR1 is SEHNR and CDR2 FQNEAQ (reference sequence). The CDR3 loop spans 17 amino acids. The CDR3 region has the DNA TGTGCCAGCAGCCGCGTAGGGCGTACGGGGGGCACAGATACGCAGTATTTT. It encodes CASSRVGRTGGTDTQYF.

This clonotype came up once. The rearrangement links TRBV12-3 or TRBV12-4 to TRBJ2-7; weak D call: TRBD2 (5 bases). Trimming left V 4 bases short and J 2 bases short, with 12 bases between. This CDR3 is 14 amino acids long. CDR3 nucleotides: TGTGCCAGCAGTTCCCGGAGCGGCACCTACGAGCAGTACTTC. Its translation is CASSSRSGTYEQYF.

The chain is built from TRBV12-3 or TRBV12-4 and TRBJ2-7; no definite D call. The V and J ends lost 5 bases and 3 bases respectively, with 11 bases between them. The CDR3 sequence is 13 residues long. Written as DNA, the CDR3 is TGTGCCAGCAGTGATAGGAACGGCTACGAGCAGTACTTC. As protein: CASSDRNGYEQYF.

The V gene is TRBV5-4, the J gene TRBJ2-1; 14 bases match TRBD2. Germline-derived CDR1 and CDR2 are SGHNT and YYREEE (reference sequence). This CDR3 has 15 residues. V dropped 6 bases and J dropped 9; count of bases not matched to a gene: 8. The CDR3 region has the DNA TGTGCCAGCATCTCGGGACTAGCGGGAGCATTTGAGCAGTTCTTC. This encodes CASISGLAGAFEQFF.

This clonotype was seen a handful of times. The gene calls are TRBV10-3 and TRBJ2-7; TRBD1 matches at 9 bases. The J segment lost 3 bases and the V segment lost 4 bases, leaving 7 bases of the junction unmatched. Germline values: CDR1 ENHRY, CDR2 SYGVKD. The CDR3 length is 15 residues. The CDR3 sequence is CAISGGQGVNYEQYF. In nucleotides, the CDR3 is TGTGCCATCAGTGGGGGACAGGGCGTTAACTACGAGCAGTACTTC.

The rearrangement joins TRBV11-2 to TRBJ2-7, with a tentative D call TRBD1 (6 bases). The CDR3 contains 14 residues. V lost 3 bases, J lost 3 bases, and 12 bases lay in between. Per germline, CDR1 SGHAT and CDR2 FQNNGV. This chain's CDR3 is CASSFGTSGYEQYF. Here the CDR3 DNA reads TGTGCCAGCAGCTTCGGGACATCGGGCTACGAGCAGTACTTC.

The chain joins TRBV6-5 to TRBJ2-7; 12 nucleotides align to TRBD1. The germline V gene encodes CDR1 MNHEY and CDR2 SVGAGI. V lost 0 bases, J lost 4 bases, and 4 bases stayed unmatched. The length of the CDR3 is 16 residues. The DNA for the CDR3 is TGTGCCAGCAGTTACTCGATGGGACAGGGGGCGTACGAGCAGTACTTC. As protein: CASSYSMGQGAYEQYF.

This clonotype was counted only a few times. The DNA for the CDR3 is TGTGCCAGCTCACCACGTCGGACACTGACCACAGATACGCAGTATTTT. This gives the protein CASSPRRTLTTDTQYF. V is TRBV18 and J is TRBJ2-3, with a weak D call TRBD1 (5 bases). The ends were cut back, 1 base at V and 2 bases at J, with 13 bases in the middle. CDR1 is KGHSH and CDR2 is LQKENI in the germline V gene. The CDR3 has 16 amino acids.

This clonotype was observed once. The genes are TRBV11-2 and TRBJ1-6; 7 bases are a match to TRBD1. Germline CDR1 SGHAT, CDR2 FQNNGV. V trimming: 1 base; J trimming: 3 bases; junction bases outside the gene matches: 3. This CDR3 comprises 16 residues. For the CDR3, the DNA is TGTGCCAGCAGCTTAGCCGGGACAGTCTATAATTCACCCCTCCACTTT. This codes for CASSLAGTVYNSPLHF.

The table lists this clonotype with a few counts. V and J are TRBV29-1 and TRBJ1-1, with 9 bases aligning to TRBD1. Germline-derived CDR1 and CDR2 are SQVTM and ANQGSEA. V was pared by 5 bases and J by 3 bases, with 4 bases of the junction left unmatched. CDR3 length equals 13 residues. The CDR3 reads CSVSTGGHTEAFF. Here the CDR3 DNA reads TGCAGCGTTTCGACAGGGGGGCACACTGAAGCTTTCTTT.

This clonotype turned up a few times. The gene calls are TRBV2 and TRBJ2-1; 11 positions match TRBD2. Trimming at V came to 10 bases and at J to 5 bases, leaving 7 bases not matched to a gene. CDR3 length: 14 amino acids. Germline V lookup: CDR1 SNHLY, CDR2 FYNNEI. This chain's CDR3 is CATLLAGVDNEQFF. DNA for the CDR3: TGTGCCACCCTACTAGCGGGAGTAGACAATGAGCAGTTCTTC.

The chain links TRBV7-3 to TRBJ2-3; 7 bases agree with TRBD1. The trim removed 5 bases at V and 3 bases at J, leaving 11 bases unmatched. The CDR3 covers 16 residues. Germline-derived CDR1 and CDR2 are SGHTA and FQGTGA. In DNA, the CDR3 is TGTGCCAGCAGCCCGGGTTATAGCAGGGGGACAGATACGCAGTATTTT. Translating gives CASSPGYSRGTDTQYF.

The chain employs TRBV7-6 and TRBJ1-3; 7 bases line up with TRBD1. The germline V gene encodes CDR1 SGHVS and CDR2 FNYEAQ. The CDR3 is made up of 17 amino acids. The V segment lost 1 base and the J segment 0 bases; nucleotides outside the gene matches: 6. The DNA of the CDR3 is TGTGCCAGCAGCTTAGGCGCTACAGGGGACTCTGGAAACACCATATATTTT. Translation: CASSLGATGDSGNTIYF.

The chain joins TRBV11-1 to TRBJ1-4, with 11 nucleotides matching TRBD1. The CDR3 has 15 residues. Trimming cost V 3 bases and J 7 bases; bases outside gene matches: 4. Germline values: CDR1 SGHAT, CDR2 FQDESV (reference sequence). For the CDR3, the DNA is TGTGCCAGCAGCTTTGCCGGGACAGGGGGTGAAAAACTGTTTTTT. It encodes CASSFAGTGGEKLFF.

This clonotype has more than one count but fewer than ten. The chain recombines TRBV7-8 with TRBJ1-1; tentative D call: TRBD1 (5 bases). Germline V gives CDR1 SGHVS, CDR2 FQNEAQ. The V end lost 5 bases, the J end lost 3 bases, and 10 bases lay between the germline ends. The CDR3 covers 13 residues. The CDR3 coding sequence is TGTGCCAGCAGCCCAGGGTCGGACACTGAAGCTTTCTTT. It codes for CASSPGSDTEAFF.

This clonotype has only a few counts. The chain combines TRBV15 with TRBJ2-5; 7 bases fit TRBD1. Germline V gene sequence: CDR1 LNHNV, CDR2 YYDKDF (reference sequence). V dropped 7 bases and J dropped 5; count of bases not matched to a gene: 7. The CDR3 is 13 residues long. The CDR3, as DNA: TGTGCCACCACGAGCGACAGGGTTGAGACCCAGTACTTC. This translates into CATTSDRVETQYF.

This clonotype was counted between two and nine times. This rearrangement joins TRBV4-2 to TRBJ2-3, with 9 bases fitting TRBD2. Trimming at V came to 1 base and at J to 5 bases, leaving 4 bases not matched to a gene. This CDR3 is 15 amino acids long. Germline-derived CDR1 and CDR2 are LGHNA and YNFKEQ. The CDR3 protein is CASSQGLAAGDTQYF. CDR3 in DNA: TGTGCCAGCAGCCAAGGACTAGCGGCTGGAGATACGCAGTATTTT.

This clonotype was seen more than once but under ten times. The gene calls are TRBV20-1 and TRBJ2-7, with 9 bases identical to TRBD1. The CDR3 consists of 14 residues. Trimming removed 5 bases from V and 0 bases from J; junction bases left unmatched: 5. Germline CDR1 is DFQATT and CDR2 is SNEGSKA (reference sequence). The CDR3 DNA is TGCAGTGCTTGGGGGACAGGGAGCTCCTACGAGCAGTACTTC. Translation gives CSAWGTGSSYEQYF.